This is a list of T cell receptor beta chains from one sample in a study of cytomegalovirus exposure and HLA in healthy donors. Data came from immunoSEQ multiplex PCR; TCRdb stores just in-frame clones and leaves some out. The sample lists 95,000 to 150,000 clones, 15% occurring once. Sequenced input: PBMCs. Receptors originate from a young woman in good health and CMV-seronegative. The CDR3 runs from the conserved cysteine through the conserved F or W. Each record gives: V gene, J gene, clone size, D gene, CDR3 DNA, CDR3 protein. A D gene is named only where the DNA matches it firmly. Expanded clones are given a class, and other clones once, few, many or no size at all.

TRBV10-3	TRBJ1-5	few	.	TGTGCCATCAGTCAGGACGGGGGTCTGGGGCCCCAGCATTTT	CAISQDGGLGPQHF
TRBV30	TRBJ1-1	few	.	TGTGCCTGGAGTGTGAAGGGGCGGACTGAAGCTTTCTTT	CAWSVKGRTEAFF
TRBV28	TRBJ1-5	few	.	TGTGCCAGCAGGCTTACAGGGCATCAGCCCCAGCATTTT	CASRLTGHQPQHF
TRBV19	TRBJ1-3	.	.	TGTGCCACTTCAACGGGACTTTTAAACACCATATATTTT	CATSTGLLNTIYF
TRBV9	TRBJ1-2	few	.	TGTGCCAGCAGCCATAGGGAGGGAGGCTACACCTTC	CASSHREGGYTF
TRBV30	TRBJ2-7	.	.	TGTGCCTGGAAAGGCGATTTCTCTCACGGACACCTATACGAGCAGTACTTC	CAWKGDFSHGHLYEQYF
TRBV19	TRBJ2-7	.	TRBD1	TGTGCCAGTAGTAACCGACAGGGACCCTACGAGCAGTACTTC	CASSNRQGPYEQYF
TRBV5-4	TRBJ1-1	few	.	TGTGCCAGCAGCTTAAAACAGAACACTGAAGCTTTCTTT	CASSLKQNTEAFF
TRBV19	TRBJ2-2	few	.	TGTGCCAGTAGTATGGGAGGTGGAACCGGGGAGCTGTTTTTT	CASSMGGGTGELFF
TRBV18	TRBJ1-1	.	TRBD1	TGTGCCAGCTCACCACCCAACAGACAGGGGGGGAACACTGAAGCTTTCTTT	CASSPPNRQGGNTEAFF
TRBV27	TRBJ1-5	few	.	TGTGCCAGCAGTTCGCGGAAGACCGGGGGTTTATTAGATAGCAATCAGCCCCAGCATTTT	CASSSRKTGGLLDSNQPQHF
TRBV30	TRBJ2-1	.	TRBD1	TGTGCCTGGAGGGACCCGGGACAGTACAATGAGCAGTTCTTC	CAWRDPGQYNEQFF
TRBV5-4	TRBJ2-1	.	.	TGTGCCAGCAGTCATCCGGCGGGGAACTACAATGAGCAGTTCTTC	CASSHPAGNYNEQFF
TRBV5-6	TRBJ2-5	.	TRBD2	TGTGCCAGCAGCTTGTTCGAGCGGGGAGAAGGGTGGACCCAGTACTTC	CASSLFERGEGWTQYF
TRBV4-1	TRBJ2-3	.	.	TGCGCCAGCAGCCAAGTCCGTCTGACAGATACGCAGTATTTT	CASSQVRLTDTQYF
TRBV13	TRBJ2-7	.	.	TGTGCCAGCAGCGCTTTTCTAGACCCAGTGCATTTCGAGCAGTACTTC	CASSAFLDPVHFEQYF
TRBV30	TRBJ1-2	.	.	TGTGCCTGGACCCCACAGAGGGCGGTATATGGCTACACCTTC	CAWTPQRAVYGYTF
TRBV27	TRBJ1-4	few	TRBD1	TGTGCCAGCAGTTTGACAGGGGTTCGGGAAAAACTGTTTTTT	CASSLTGVREKLFF
TRBV13	TRBJ2-7	.	TRBD1	TGTGCCAGCAGGTCGACAGGGGCGGTCTACGAGCAGTACTTC	CASRSTGAVYEQYF
TRBV7-2	TRBJ1-3	few	.	TGTGCCAGCAGCTTAGCGGCGACAGTCTCTGGAAACACCATATATTTT	CASSLAATVSGNTIYF
TRBV27	TRBJ2-7	few	.	TGTGCCAAGTCGGTAAAACCCTACGAGCAGTACTTC	CAKSVKPYEQYF
TRBV5-1	TRBJ2-6	few	TRBD1	TGCGCCAGCGGACAGGGTACAGGGGCCAACGTCCTGACTTTC	CASGQGTGANVLTF
TRBV9	TRBJ2-1	few	TRBD2	TGTGCCAGCAGCGTAGGGACTAGTCGCGATGAGCAGTTCTTC	CASSVGTSRDEQFF
TRBV6-7	TRBJ1-2	few	.	TGTGCCAGCAGTTACCTGTCAGGATACGGCTACACCTTC	CASSYLSGYGYTF
TRBV5-1	TRBJ1-4	.	TRBD1	TGCGCCAGCAGCCTAAGGACAGGGACACTCTCTAATGAAAAACTGTTTTTT	CASSLRTGTLSNEKLFF
TRBV19	TRBJ2-3	.	.	TGTGCCAGTGGGGCAAAGGGTGGGGGCCTAACGCAGTATTTT	CASGAKGGGLTQYF
TRBV4-1	TRBJ2-2	few	.	TGCGCCAGCAAACAGGGCCTAGCCTCTTCCACCGGGGAGCTGTTTTTT	CASKQGLASSTGELFF
TRBV28	TRBJ1-2	few	TRBD1	TGTGCCAGCAGATCCGGGACAGGGTTGGGCTATGGCTACACCTTC	CASRSGTGLGYGYTF
TRBV10-3	TRBJ1-1	few	.	TGTGCCATCAGTGATACAGGCTCAAATGGAGCTTTCTTT	CAISDTGSNGAFF
TRBV7-3	TRBJ2-1	.	.	TGTGCCAGCAGCCCCCGACTAGTGGGTGAGCAGTTCTTC	CASSPRLVGEQFF
TRBV7-3	TRBJ2-1	.	TRBD2	TGTGCCAGCAGCTCAAGTCTTCTAGCGGGGTCCCTTACCTCGAGCTCCTACAATGAGCAGTTCTTC	CASSSSLLAGSLTSSSYNEQFF
TRBV6-6	TRBJ2-7	.	.	TGTGCCAGCAGTACACGCCTGGCGGCTACCTACGAGCAGTACTTC	CASSTRLAATYEQYF
TRBV5-4	TRBJ2-3	few	TRBD2	TGTGCCAGCAGCCCCAGCGGGGGCAGCACAGATACGCAGTATTTT	CASSPSGGSTDTQYF
TRBV7-9	TRBJ2-5	few	.	TGTGCCAGCAGTCGCGACTATTTTCAAGAGACCCAGTACTTC	CASSRDYFQETQYF
TRBV6-6	TRBJ2-1	.	TRBD2	TGTGCCAGCAGTTACTTACTAGCGGGGGATGAGCAGTTCTTC	CASSYLLAGDEQFF
TRBV6-1	TRBJ2-1	.	TRBD1	TGTGCCAGCAGTGAGACAGGGTACAATGAGCAGTTCTTC	CASSETGYNEQFF
TRBV5-8	TRBJ1-4	few	.	TGTGCCAGCAGCCAGTGGCCGGGATTGGATGAAAAACTGTTTTTT	CASSQWPGLDEKLFF
TRBV27	TRBJ2-1	.	TRBD2	TGTGCCAGCAGTTATCCGGGAGGGCCGGGCAATGAGCAGTTCTTC	CASSYPGGPGNEQFF
TRBV6-1	TRBJ1-5	few	.	TGTGCCAGCAGAACCGGAGATAACAATCAGCCCCAGCATTTT	CASRTGDNNQPQHF
TRBV2	TRBJ1-4	.	.	TGTGCCAGCACAGGGATAGGTGAAAAACTGTTTTTT	CASTGIGEKLFF
TRBV6-6	TRBJ2-7	.	TRBD1	TGTGCCAGCAGTTACGGAGGGACAGGCTACGAGCAGTACTTC	CASSYGGTGYEQYF
TRBV4-2	TRBJ2-3	.	TRBD2	TGTGCCAGCAGCCAAACTAGCGGAGCAGGGGCAGATACGCAGTATTTT	CASSQTSGAGADTQYF
TRBV5-1	TRBJ2-7	.	.	TGCGCCAGCAGCCCCCACGTGGCGGAATCCTACGAGCAGTACTTC	CASSPHVAESYEQYF
TRBV5-6	TRBJ2-7	few	.	TGTGCCAGCAGCTTGTTCGGTAGGGGAACTGAAGAGCAGTACTTC	CASSLFGRGTEEQYF
TRBV6-5	TRBJ2-7	.	TRBD2	TGTGCCAGCAATCGAGCGGGGAACTACGAGCAGTACTTC	CASNRAGNYEQYF
TRBV25-1	TRBJ2-7	.	TRBD1	TGTGCCAGCAGTGCCTTTGCGGACAGGGAGCGCGAGCAGTACTTC	CASSAFADREREQYF
TRBV19	TRBJ1-1	.	TRBD1	TGTGCCAGTAGTAAGGGGACAGTTAACACTGAAGCTTTCTTT	CASSKGTVNTEAFF
TRBV4-1	TRBJ2-3	.	.	TGCGCCAGCAGCCAAGGACCCCACAAGGGGCGTAGCACAGATACGCAGTATTTT	CASSQGPHKGRSTDTQYF
TRBV16	TRBJ1-1	few	.	TGTGCCAGCAGCCAATCGCCCGGGGGATCGAACAGTGAAGCTTTCTTT	CASSQSPGGSNSEAFF
TRBV10-1	TRBJ1-1	.	TRBD1	TGCGCCAGCAGTCCCGGGACAGGTTGGAACACTGAAGCTTTCTTT	CASSPGTGWNTEAFF
TRBV4-2	TRBJ2-7	.	TRBD2	TGTGCCAGCAGCCGGCTTCGGGCTAGCGGGTACGAGCAGTACTTC	CASSRLRASGYEQYF
TRBV2	TRBJ1-1	.	.	TGTGCCAGCGGACAGAAAATGAACACTGAAGCTTTCTTT	CASGQKMNTEAFF
TRBV5-4	TRBJ2-1	.	.	TGTGCCAGCAGCCCCTTCTTGTCGAGCTCCTACAATGAGCAGTTCTTC	CASSPFLSSSYNEQFF
TRBV28	TRBJ1-1	few	.	TGTGCCAGCGGGGGGGGCCGGGCGAACACTGAAGCTTTCTTT	CASGGGRANTEAFF
TRBV2	TRBJ1-1	few	TRBD1	TGTGCCAGCAGGGATGCTAGGGACAGGGATAACACTGAAGCTTTCTTT	CASRDARDRDNTEAFF
TRBV11-3	TRBJ2-7	.	.	TGTGCCAGCAGCTCGGGGGGCAACTACGAGCAGTACTTC	CASSSGGNYEQYF
TRBV11-2	TRBJ2-4	.	.	TGTGCCAGCAGCTTAGCAGGGACCAAAAACATTCAGTACTTC	CASSLAGTKNIQYF
TRBV5-1	TRBJ1-5	.	TRBD1	TGCGCCAGAGGGCAGGGGGATAGCAATCAGCCCCAGCATTTT	CARGQGDSNQPQHF
TRBV5-6	TRBJ1-3	.	TRBD1	TGTGCCAGCAGCTTGGGACGGGACAGGAGAAACCTGGGGAACACCATATATTTT	CASSLGRDRRNLGNTIYF